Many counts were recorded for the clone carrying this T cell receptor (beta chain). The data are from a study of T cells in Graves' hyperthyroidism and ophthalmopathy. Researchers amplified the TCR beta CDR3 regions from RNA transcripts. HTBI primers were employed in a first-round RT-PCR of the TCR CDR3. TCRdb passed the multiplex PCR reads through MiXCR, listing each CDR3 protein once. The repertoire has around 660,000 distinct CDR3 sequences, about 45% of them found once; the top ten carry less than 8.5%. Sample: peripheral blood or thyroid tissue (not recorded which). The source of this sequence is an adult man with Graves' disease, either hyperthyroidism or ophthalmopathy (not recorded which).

In DNA form, the CDR3 reads TGTGCCAGCAGCCTGACAGGGGGCTTTGAAAAACTGTTTTTT. Translated, it gives CASSLTGGFEKLFF. The rearrangement joins TRBV12-3 or TRBV12-4 to TRBJ1-4; 10 bases are a match to TRBD1. This CDR3 comprises 14 residues. With 6 bases clipped from V and 7 bases from J, the junction kept 5 bases outside the gene matches.